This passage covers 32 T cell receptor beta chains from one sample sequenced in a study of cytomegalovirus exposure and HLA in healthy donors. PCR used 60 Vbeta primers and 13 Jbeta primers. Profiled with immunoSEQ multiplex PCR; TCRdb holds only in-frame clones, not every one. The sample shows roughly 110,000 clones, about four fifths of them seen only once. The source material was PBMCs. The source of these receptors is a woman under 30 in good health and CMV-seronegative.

The CDR3 DNA is TGTGCCTGGAGTTGGCTAGCGGGGGCCTTATCGAACACCGGGGAGCTGTTTTTT. Translation gives CAWSWLAGALSNTGELFF. The rearrangement links TRBV30 to TRBJ2-2; 10 nucleotides line up with TRBD2. V lost 2 bases to trimming and J lost 0 bases; unmatched junction nucleotides: 9. The germline V gene has CDR1 GTSNPN and CDR2 SVGIG (reference sequence). The CDR3 is made up of 18 amino acids.

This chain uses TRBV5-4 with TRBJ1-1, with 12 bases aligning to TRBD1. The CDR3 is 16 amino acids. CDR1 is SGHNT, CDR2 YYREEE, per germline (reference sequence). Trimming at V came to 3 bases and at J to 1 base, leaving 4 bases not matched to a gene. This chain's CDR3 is CASSWGQGASNTEAFF. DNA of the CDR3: TGTGCCAGCAGCTGGGGACAGGGGGCCTCGAACACTGAAGCTTTCTTT.

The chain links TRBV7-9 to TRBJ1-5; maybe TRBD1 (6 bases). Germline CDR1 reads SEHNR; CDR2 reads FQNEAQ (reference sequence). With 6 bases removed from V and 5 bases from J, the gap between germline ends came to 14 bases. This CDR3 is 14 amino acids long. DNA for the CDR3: TGTGCCAGCAGTAATCCAGGGGATGATCAGCCCCAGCATTTT. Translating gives CASSNPGDDQPQHF.

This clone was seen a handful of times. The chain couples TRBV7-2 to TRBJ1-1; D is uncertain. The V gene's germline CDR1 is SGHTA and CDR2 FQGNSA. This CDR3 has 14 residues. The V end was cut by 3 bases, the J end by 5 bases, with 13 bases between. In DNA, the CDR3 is TGTGCCAGCAGCTTTACTGAGGGAGGGACTGAAGCTTTCTTT. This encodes CASSFTEGGTEAFF.

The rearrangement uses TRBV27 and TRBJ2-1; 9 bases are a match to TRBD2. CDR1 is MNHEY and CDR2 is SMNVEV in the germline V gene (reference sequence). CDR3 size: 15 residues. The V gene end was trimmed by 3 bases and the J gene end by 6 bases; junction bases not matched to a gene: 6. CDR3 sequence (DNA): TGTGCCAGCAGTTTTGCTAGCGGGGTGGCCAATGAGCAGTTCTTC. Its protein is CASSFASGVANEQFF.

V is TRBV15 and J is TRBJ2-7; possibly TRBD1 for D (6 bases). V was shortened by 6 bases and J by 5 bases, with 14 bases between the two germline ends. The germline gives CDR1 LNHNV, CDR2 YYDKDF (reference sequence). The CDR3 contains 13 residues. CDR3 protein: CATSSPGAHEQYV. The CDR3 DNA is TGTGCCACCAGTTCCCCAGGGGCCCACGAGCAGTACGTC.

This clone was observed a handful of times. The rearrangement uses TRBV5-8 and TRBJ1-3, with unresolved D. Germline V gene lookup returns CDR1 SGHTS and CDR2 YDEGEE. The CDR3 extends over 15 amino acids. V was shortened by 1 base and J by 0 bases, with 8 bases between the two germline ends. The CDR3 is CASSLIGSSGNTIYF. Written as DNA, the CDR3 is TGTGCCAGCAGCTTGATCGGGTCCTCTGGAAACACCATATATTTT.

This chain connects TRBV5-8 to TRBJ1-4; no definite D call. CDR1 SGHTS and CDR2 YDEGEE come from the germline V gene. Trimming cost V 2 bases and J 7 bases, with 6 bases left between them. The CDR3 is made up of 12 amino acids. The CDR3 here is CASSFSPEKLFF. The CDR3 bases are TGTGCCAGCAGCTTCTCCCCTGAAAAACTGTTTTTT.

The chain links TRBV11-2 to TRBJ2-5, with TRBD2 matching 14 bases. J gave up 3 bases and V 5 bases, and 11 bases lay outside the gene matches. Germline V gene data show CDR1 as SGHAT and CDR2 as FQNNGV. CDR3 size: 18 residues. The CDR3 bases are TGTGCCAGCAGCAAGACCGGGACTAGCGGGAGTAGGGAAGAGACCCAGTACTTC. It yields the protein CASSKTGTSGSREETQYF.

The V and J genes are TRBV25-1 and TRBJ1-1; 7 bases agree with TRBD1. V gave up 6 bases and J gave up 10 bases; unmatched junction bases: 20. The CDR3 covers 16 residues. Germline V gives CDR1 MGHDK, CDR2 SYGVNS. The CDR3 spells CASRSARTGSSWVAFF. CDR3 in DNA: TGTGCCAGCAGAAGTGCGAGGACAGGTTCCAGTTGGGTAGCTTTCTTT.

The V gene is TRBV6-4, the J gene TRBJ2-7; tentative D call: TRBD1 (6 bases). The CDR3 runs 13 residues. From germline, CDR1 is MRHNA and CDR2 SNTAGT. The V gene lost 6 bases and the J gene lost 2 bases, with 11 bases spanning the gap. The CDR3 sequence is CASRTDRTYEQYV. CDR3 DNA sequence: TGTGCCAGCAGAACCGACAGGACCTACGAGCAGTACGTC.

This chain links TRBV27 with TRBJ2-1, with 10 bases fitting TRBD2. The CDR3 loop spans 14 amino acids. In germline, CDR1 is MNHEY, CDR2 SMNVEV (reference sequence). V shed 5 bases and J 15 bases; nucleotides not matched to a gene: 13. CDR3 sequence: CASSGASGSLWMFF. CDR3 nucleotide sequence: TGTGCCAGCAGTGGGGCTAGCGGGAGTCTATGGATGTTCTTC.

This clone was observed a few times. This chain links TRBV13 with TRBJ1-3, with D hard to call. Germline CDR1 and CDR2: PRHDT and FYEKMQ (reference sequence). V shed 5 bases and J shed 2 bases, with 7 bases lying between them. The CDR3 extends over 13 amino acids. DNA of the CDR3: TGTGCCAGCAGCCACAGAGCTGGAAACACCATATATTTT. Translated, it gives CASSHRAGNTIYF.

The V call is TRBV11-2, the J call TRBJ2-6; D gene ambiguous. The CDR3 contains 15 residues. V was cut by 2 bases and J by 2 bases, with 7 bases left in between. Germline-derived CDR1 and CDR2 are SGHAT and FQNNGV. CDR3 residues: CASSLNGAGANVLTF. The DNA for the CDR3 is TGTGCCAGCAGCTTAAACGGAGCTGGGGCCAACGTCCTGACTTTC.

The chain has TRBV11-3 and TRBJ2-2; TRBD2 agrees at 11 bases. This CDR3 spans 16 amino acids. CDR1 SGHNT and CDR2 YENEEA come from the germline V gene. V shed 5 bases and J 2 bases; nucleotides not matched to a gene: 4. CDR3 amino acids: CASSLRLAGNTGELFF. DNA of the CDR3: TGTGCCAGCAGCCTCCGACTAGCGGGAAACACCGGGGAGCTGTTTTTT.

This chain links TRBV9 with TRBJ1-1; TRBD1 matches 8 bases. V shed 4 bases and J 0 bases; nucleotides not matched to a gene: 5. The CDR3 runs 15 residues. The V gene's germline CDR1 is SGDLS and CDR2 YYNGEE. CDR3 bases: TGTGCCAGCAGCTACGAGACAGGGGTGAACACTGAAGCTTTCTTT. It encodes CASSYETGVNTEAFF.

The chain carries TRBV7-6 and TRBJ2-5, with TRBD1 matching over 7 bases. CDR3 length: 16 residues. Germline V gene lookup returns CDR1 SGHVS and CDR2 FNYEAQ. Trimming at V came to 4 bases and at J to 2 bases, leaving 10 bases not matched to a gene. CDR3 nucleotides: TGTGCCAGCAGCTCCTTGGGGCAGGGGGTTCAAGAGACCCAGTACTTC. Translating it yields CASSSLGQGVQETQYF.

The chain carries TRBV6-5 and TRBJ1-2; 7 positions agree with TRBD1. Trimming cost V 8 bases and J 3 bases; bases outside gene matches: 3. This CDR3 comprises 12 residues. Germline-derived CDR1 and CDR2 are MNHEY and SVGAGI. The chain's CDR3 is CASGDSYYGYTF. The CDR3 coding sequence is TGTGCCAGCGGGGACAGTTACTATGGCTACACCTTC.

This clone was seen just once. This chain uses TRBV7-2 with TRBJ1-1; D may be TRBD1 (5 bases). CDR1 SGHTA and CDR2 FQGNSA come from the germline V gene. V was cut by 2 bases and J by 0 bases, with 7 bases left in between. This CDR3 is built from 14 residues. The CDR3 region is CASSLSGMNTEAFF. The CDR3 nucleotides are TGTGCCAGCAGCTTATCAGGGATGAACACTGAAGCTTTCTTT. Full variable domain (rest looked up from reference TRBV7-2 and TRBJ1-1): GAGVSQSPSNKVTEKGKDVELRCDPISGHTALYWYRQSLGQGLEFLIYFQGNSAPDKSGLPSDRFSAERTGGSVSTLTIQRTQQEDSAVYLCASSLSGMNTEAFFGQGTRLTVV.

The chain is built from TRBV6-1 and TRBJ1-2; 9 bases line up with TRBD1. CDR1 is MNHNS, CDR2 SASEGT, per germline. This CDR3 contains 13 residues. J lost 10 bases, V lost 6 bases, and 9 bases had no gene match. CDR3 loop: CASSQGQGSPYTF. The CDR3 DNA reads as TGTGCCAGCAGCCAGGGACAGGGAAGCCCCTACACCTTC.

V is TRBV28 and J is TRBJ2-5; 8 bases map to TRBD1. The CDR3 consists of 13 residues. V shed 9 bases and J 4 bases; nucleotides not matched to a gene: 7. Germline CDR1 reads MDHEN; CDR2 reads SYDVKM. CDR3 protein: CASRPGGAETQYF. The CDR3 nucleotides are TGTGCCAGTCGTCCAGGGGGCGCAGAGACCCAGTACTTC.

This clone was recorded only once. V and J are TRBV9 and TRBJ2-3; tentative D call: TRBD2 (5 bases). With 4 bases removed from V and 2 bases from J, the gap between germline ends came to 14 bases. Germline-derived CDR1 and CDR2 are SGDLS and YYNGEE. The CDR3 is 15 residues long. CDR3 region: CASSLEGGDTDTQYF. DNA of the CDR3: TGTGCCAGCAGCCTCGAGGGTGGCGACACAGATACGCAGTATTTT. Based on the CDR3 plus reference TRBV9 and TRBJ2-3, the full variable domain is DSGVTQTPKHLITATGQRVTLRCSPRSGDLSVYWYQQSLDQGLQFLIQYYNGEERAKGNILERFSAQQFPDLHSELNLSSLELGDSALYFCASSLEGGDTDTQYFGPGTRLTVL.

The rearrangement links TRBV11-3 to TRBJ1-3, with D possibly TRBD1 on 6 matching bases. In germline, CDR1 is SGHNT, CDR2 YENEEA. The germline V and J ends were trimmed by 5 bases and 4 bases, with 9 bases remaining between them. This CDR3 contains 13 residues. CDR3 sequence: CASSQGSGNTIYF. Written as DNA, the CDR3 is TGTGCCAGCAGCCAGGGGTCCGGAAACACCATATATTTT.

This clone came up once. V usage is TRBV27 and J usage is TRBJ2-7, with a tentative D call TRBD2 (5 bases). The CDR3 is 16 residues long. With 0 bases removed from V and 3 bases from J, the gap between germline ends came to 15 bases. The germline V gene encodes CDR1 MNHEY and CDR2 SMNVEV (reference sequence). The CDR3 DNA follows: TGTGCCAGCAGTTTATCGATCAGGACTTGGGACTACGAGCAGTACTTC. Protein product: CASSLSIRTWDYEQYF.

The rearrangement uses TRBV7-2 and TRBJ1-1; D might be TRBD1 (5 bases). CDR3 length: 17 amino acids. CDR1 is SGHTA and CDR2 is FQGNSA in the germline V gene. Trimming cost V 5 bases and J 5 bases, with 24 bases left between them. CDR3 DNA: TGTGCCAGCAGCCTAGAAAGGAGTCGGGGGTGGGGGACTGAAGCTTTCTTT. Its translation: CASSLERSRGWGTEAFF.

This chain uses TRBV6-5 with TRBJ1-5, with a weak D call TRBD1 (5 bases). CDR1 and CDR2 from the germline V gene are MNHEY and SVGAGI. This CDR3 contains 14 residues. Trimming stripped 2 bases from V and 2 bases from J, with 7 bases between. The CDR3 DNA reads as TGTGCCAGCAGTTACCGGGGGGGCAATCAGCCCCAGCATTTT. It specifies CASSYRGGNQPQHF.

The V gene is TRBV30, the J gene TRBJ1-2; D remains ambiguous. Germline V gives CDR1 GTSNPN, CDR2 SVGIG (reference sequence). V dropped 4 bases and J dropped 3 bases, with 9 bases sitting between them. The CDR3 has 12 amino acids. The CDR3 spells CAWTGSHYGYTF. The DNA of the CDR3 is TGTGCCTGGACAGGTTCCCACTATGGCTACACCTTC.

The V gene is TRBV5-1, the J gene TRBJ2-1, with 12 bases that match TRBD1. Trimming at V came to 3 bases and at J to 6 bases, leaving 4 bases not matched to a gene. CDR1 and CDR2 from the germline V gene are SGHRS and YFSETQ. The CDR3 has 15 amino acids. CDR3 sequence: CASSWGQGATNEQFF. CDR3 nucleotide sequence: TGCGCCAGCAGCTGGGGACAGGGGGCTACCAATGAGCAGTTCTTC.

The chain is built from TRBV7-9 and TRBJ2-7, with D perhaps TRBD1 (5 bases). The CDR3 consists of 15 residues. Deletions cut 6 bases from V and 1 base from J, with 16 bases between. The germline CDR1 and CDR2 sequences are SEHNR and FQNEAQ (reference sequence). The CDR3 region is CASSQGPGRSYEQYF. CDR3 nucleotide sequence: TGTGCCAGCAGTCAGGGCCCAGGACGATCCTACGAGCAGTACTTC.

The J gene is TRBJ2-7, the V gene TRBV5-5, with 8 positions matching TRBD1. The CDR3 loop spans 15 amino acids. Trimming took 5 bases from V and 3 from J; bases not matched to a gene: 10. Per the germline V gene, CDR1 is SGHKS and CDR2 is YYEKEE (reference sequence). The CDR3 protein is CASSPRDRSVYEQYV. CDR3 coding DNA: TGTGCCAGCAGTCCCCGGGACAGGTCCGTCTACGAGCAGTACGTC.

The CDR3 DNA reads as TGTGCCAGTCTGGACAGAAGTAATGAAAAACTGTTTTTT. Translation gives CASLDRSNEKLFF. This chain uses TRBV19 with TRBJ1-4, with TRBD1 as a possible D gene (6 bases). From germline, CDR1 is LNHDA and CDR2 SQIVND (reference sequence). The V and J ends lost 8 bases and 4 bases respectively, with 11 bases between them. This CDR3 is built from 13 residues.

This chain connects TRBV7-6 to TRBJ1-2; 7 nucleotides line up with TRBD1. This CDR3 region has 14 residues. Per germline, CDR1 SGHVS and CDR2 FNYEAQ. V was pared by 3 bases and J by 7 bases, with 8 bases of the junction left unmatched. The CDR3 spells CASSLGENRGGYTF. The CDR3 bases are TGTGCCAGCAGCTTGGGGGAAAACAGGGGTGGCTACACCTTC.